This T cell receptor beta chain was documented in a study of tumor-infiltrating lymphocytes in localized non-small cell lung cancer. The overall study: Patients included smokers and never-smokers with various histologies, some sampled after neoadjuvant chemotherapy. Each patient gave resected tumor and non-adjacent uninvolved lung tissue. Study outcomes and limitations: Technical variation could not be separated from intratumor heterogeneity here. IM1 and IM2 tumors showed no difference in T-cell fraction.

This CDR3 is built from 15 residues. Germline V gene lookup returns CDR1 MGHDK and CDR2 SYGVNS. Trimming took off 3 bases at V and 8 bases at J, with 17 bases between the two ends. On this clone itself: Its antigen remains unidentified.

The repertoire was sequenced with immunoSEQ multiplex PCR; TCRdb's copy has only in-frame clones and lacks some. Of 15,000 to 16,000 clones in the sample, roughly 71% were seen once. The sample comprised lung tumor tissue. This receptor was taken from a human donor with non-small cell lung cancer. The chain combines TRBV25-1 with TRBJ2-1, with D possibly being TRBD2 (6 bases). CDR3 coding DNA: TGTGCCAGCAGTGATCCGACTAGAAGCCGTGATGAGCAGTTCTTC. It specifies CASSDPTRSRDEQFF.